The source of this T cell receptor beta chain is a study of PD-1 blockade in classical Hodgkin lymphoma. Broader study findings: At C4D1, TCR diversity had climbed significantly for CD4+ cells, though not for CD8+ cells. Lower baseline TCR diversity marked trial partial responders and progressors.

Remarks on this clone: The antigen remains unidentified.

The CDR3 spans 16 residues. CDR1 is MGHDK and CDR2 is SYGVNS in the germline V gene. V was pared by 6 bases and J by 7 bases, with 25 bases between. Sequenced by immunoSEQ multiplex PCR; TCRdb stores in-frame clones only, minus some. Of tens of thousands of clones in the sample, approximately 80% are singletons; the top ten hold around 0.58%. Noted time point: cycle 4 day 1 (C4D1), after 6 weeks of nivolumab. Following autologous stem cell transplantation, relapse occurred in every patient, and exposure to brentuximab vedotin varied. From thawed PBMCs, CD4+ T cells were purified using magnetic negative selection.

The V call is TRBV25-1, the J call TRBJ2-7; unclear D gene. This specimen consisted of CD4+ T cells from blood, obtained before the fourth cycle of nivolumab. This clonotype originated in a human donor with classical Hodgkin lymphoma. This CDR3 reads CASSPVSQRGSREQYF. CDR3 in DNA: TGTGCCAGCAGCCCCGTCTCCCAACGTGGGTCGAGGGAGCAGTACTTC.